A single sample gave rise to the 7 T cell receptor beta chains below, sequenced in a study of CD8+CD57+ T cells in acquired aplastic anemia. The template used for profiling TCR beta VDJ and CDR3 was genomic DNA. A single record per CDR3 protein comes from TCRdb applying MiXCR to the reads. The sample includes fewer than 250,000 distinct CDR3 sequences, approximately 52% of them seen just once. Sample: sorted CD4+, CD8+, or CD8+CD57+ T cells (not recorded which) from PBMCs. These receptors were collected from a human donor in good health, serving as a control.

This clonotype was detected many times. V gene TRBV20-1 combines with J gene TRBJ2-3; 10 bases line up with TRBD2. J gave up 9 bases and V 0 bases, and 9 bases lay outside the gene matches. CDR1 DFQATT and CDR2 SNEGSKA come from the germline V gene (reference sequence). The CDR3 loop spans 15 amino acids. CDR3 nucleotides: TGCAGTGCTAGAGATCTAGCGGGGGTGATCGACACGCAGTATTTT. It encodes CSARDLAGVIDTQYF.

V usage is TRBV27 and J usage is TRBJ2-7; D is possibly TRBD2 (6 bases). V shed 5 bases and J shed 6 bases, with 17 bases lying between them. There are 14 residues in the CDR3. The V gene's germline CDR1 is MNHEY and CDR2 SMNVEV (reference sequence). The DNA of the CDR3 is TGTGCCAGCAGTGGAACGGGACTTCCAGGCGAGCAGTACTTC. Translating it yields CASSGTGLPGEQYF.

On this clonotype: Being one base from a much bigger clone, this may be a read error. The chain employs TRBV4-1 and TRBJ2-4; 8 bases are a match to TRBD1. Germline trimming cut 2 bases from V and 2 bases from J; bases unmatched to any gene: 2. This CDR3 has 15 amino acids. The V gene's germline CDR1 is MGHRA and CDR2 YSYEKL. Written as DNA, the CDR3 is TGCGCCAGCAGCCAAAGACAGGGGACCAAAAACATTCAGTACTTC. Translated, it gives CASSQRQGTKNIQYF.

The chain has TRBV20-1 and TRBJ2-3; TRBD2 might be the D (5 bases). Germline V gene data show CDR1 as DFQATT and CDR2 as SNEGSKA (reference sequence). The V gene lost 6 bases and the J gene lost 0 bases, with 16 bases spanning the gap. The CDR3 consists of 15 residues. The CDR3 DNA is TGCAGTGCCTCGCTGAGCGGCGCCAGCACAGATACGCAGTATTTT. This gives the protein CSASLSGASTDTQYF.

The CDR3 nucleotides are TGCAGTGCTAGGGGGGGCGGGGGGACTAATGAAAAACTGTTTTTT. Its protein is CSARGGGGTNEKLFF. The genes are TRBV20-1 and TRBJ1-4, with D perhaps TRBD1 (6 bases). In germline, CDR1 is DFQATT, CDR2 SNEGSKA (reference sequence). The V end lost 3 bases, the J end lost 2 bases, and 13 bases lay between the germline ends. The CDR3 totals 15 residues.

The rearrangement links TRBV2 to TRBJ2-3, with a weak D call TRBD2 (5 bases). The CDR3 covers 15 residues. Trimming shortened V by 6 bases and J by 6 bases, and 19 bases separated the two germline ends. Germline CDR1 reads SNHLY; CDR2 reads FYNNEI. The CDR3 DNA reads as TGTGCCAGCAGGTCGGACTCTTTTATAATCGATACGCAGTATTTT. This translates into CASRSDSFIIDTQYF.

This clonotype was seen only a few times. This may arise from a read error, as a much more abundant clone is one base away. The rearrangement uses TRBV7-8 and TRBJ2-3, with D perhaps assigned TRBD1 or TRBD2 (5 bases each). V lost 8 bases, J lost 4 bases, and 19 bases lay in between. CDR3 length: 15 amino acids. The germline gives CDR1 SGHVS, CDR2 FQNEAQ. The DNA for the CDR3 is TGTGCCAGCTTCGTGGGGGACCTTCGCGCAGATACGCAGTATTTT. Translating gives CASFVGDLRADTQYF.